The 18 T cell receptor beta chains reported below all come from one sample, sequenced in a study of shared clonotypes between healthy human individuals. Libraries were prepared by immunoSEQ multiplex PCR; TCRdb keeps only in-frame clonotypes and omits some of them. The sample has more than 500,000 clones, approximately 96% seen once. Naive CD8 isolation took CD45RO-negative cells positively selected for CCR7 and excluded terminally differentiated effector memory CD45RA+ cells. Sequencing was performed on naive CD8+ T cells sorted from blood. The receptor source for this set is a woman aged 25-40 years in good health.

The V and J genes are TRBV27 and TRBJ2-2; 9 nucleotides match TRBD1. The CDR3 loop spans 15 amino acids. Germline V gene sequence: CDR1 MNHEY, CDR2 SMNVEV (reference sequence). V lost 6 bases, J lost 5 bases, and 7 bases stayed unmatched. The CDR3 nucleotides are TGTGCCAGCAGGTCCGGGACAGGGTTAACCGGGGAGCTGTTTTTT. Amino acids: CASRSGTGLTGELFF.

The chain joins TRBV29-1 to TRBJ2-7; 7 nucleotides agree with TRBD1. The CDR3 sequence is 13 residues long. V lost 7 bases and J lost 5; bases outside the gene matches: 11. CDR1 SQVTM and CDR2 ANQGSEA come from the germline V gene. CDR3 sequence: CSALGQAAHEQYF. DNA for the CDR3: TGCAGCGCCCTTGGACAGGCCGCCCACGAGCAGTACTTC.

The chain employs TRBV9 and TRBJ2-5; 9 nucleotides align to TRBD2. Germline V gene lookup returns CDR1 SGDLS and CDR2 YYNGEE. This CDR3 comprises 16 residues. J was trimmed by 3 bases and V by 4 bases; bases with no gene match: 10. As DNA, the CDR3 is TGTGCCAGCAGCCCCCCTCCTAGCGGGATTAAAGAGACCCAGTACTTC. Translating gives CASSPPPSGIKETQYF.

J is TRBJ2-7 and V is TRBV10-3; the D is unclear. The ends were cut back, 3 bases at V and 5 bases at J, with 11 bases in the middle. This CDR3 is built from 13 residues. Germline V gene data show CDR1 as ENHRY and CDR2 as SYGVKD. The CDR3 is CAISEKVIDEQYF. CDR3 nucleotides: TGTGCCATCAGTGAAAAGGTAATCGACGAGCAGTACTTC.

The chain recombines TRBV6-5 with TRBJ2-7; 9 bases are shared with TRBD1. Losses at the gene ends were 6 bases for V and 2 bases for J; bases not matched to a gene: 5. The CDR3 length is 14 residues. Germline assignment: CDR1 MNHEY and CDR2 SVGAGI. The CDR3 DNA sequence: TGTGCCAGCAGCCAGGGACAGGGTCCCTACGAGCAGTACTTC. Translation: CASSQGQGPYEQYF.

The chain combines TRBV28 with TRBJ1-1; D is ambiguous. The CDR3 has 12 amino acids. V was clipped by 2 bases and J by 11 bases, with 12 bases between them. Germline V gives CDR1 MDHEN, CDR2 SYDVKM. In DNA form, the CDR3 reads TGTGCCAGCAGTTTAGGATCGCCGATCGCTTTCTTT. This codes for CASSLGSPIAFF.

J is TRBJ2-3 and V is TRBV13, with a tentative D call TRBD1 (5 bases). The CDR3 spans 16 residues. The ends were cut back, 4 bases at V and 2 bases at J, with 16 bases in the middle. Germline lookup yields CDR1 PRHDT and CDR2 FYEKMQ (reference sequence). The CDR3 loop is CASSSVSQGDTDTQYF. As DNA, the CDR3 is TGTGCCAGCAGCTCCGTGTCCCAGGGTGACACAGATACGCAGTATTTT.

This sequence joins TRBV5-1 and TRBJ2-1, with TRBD2 identical over 11 bases. The germline V gene encodes CDR1 SGHRS and CDR2 YFSETQ. The trim removed 4 bases at V and 2 bases at J, leaving 14 bases unmatched. This CDR3 contains 19 residues. This chain's CDR3 is CASSPPGLAVLRAYNEQFF. The DNA of the CDR3 is TGCGCCAGCAGCCCACCGGGACTAGCGGTACTTAGGGCCTACAATGAGCAGTTCTTC.

The chain combines TRBV7-9 with TRBJ2-5; D remains ambiguous. TRBJ2-7 matches the DNA end more closely, so the J call is doubtful. Germline-derived CDR1 and CDR2 are SEHNR and FQNEAQ (reference sequence). The CDR3 sequence is 15 residues long. DNA of the CDR3: TGTGCCAGCAGCCCACGAGACTTGTCGACCTACGAGCAGTACTTC. Translated: CASSPRDLSTYEQYF.

A single count supports this clone. This chain links TRBV11-1 with TRBJ1-2; 11 nucleotides match TRBD1. The germline CDR1 and CDR2 sequences are SGHAT and FQDESV (reference sequence). The J segment lost 4 bases and the V segment lost 5 bases, leaving 6 bases of the junction unmatched. The CDR3 runs to 15 residues. In DNA, the CDR3 is TGTGCCAGCAGCCCCCGGGACAGGGGGGTCTATGGCTACACCTTC. Encoded protein: CASSPRDRGVYGYTF. Using reference TRBV11-1 and TRBJ1-2 for the parts outside the CDR3, the full variable domain is EAEVAQSPRYKITEKSQAVAFWCDPISGHATLYWYRQILGQGPELLVQFQDESVVDDSQLPKDRFSAERLKGVDSTLKIQPAELGDSAMYLCASSPRDRGVYGYTFGSGTRLTVV.

The chain is built from TRBV5-4 and TRBJ1-2; 7 bases line up with TRBD1. Germline V CDR1 and CDR2: SGHNT, YYREEE (reference sequence). The CDR3 runs to 16 residues. Trimming at V came to 2 bases and at J to 3 bases, leaving 10 bases not matched to a gene. CDR3 DNA: TGTGCCAGCAGCTTTCTCGGAGGGGGCTACGACTATGGCTACACCTTC. Its translation is CASSFLGGGYDYGYTF.

The rearrangement uses TRBV28 and TRBJ2-5; D perhaps matches TRBD1 (5 bases). With 1 base removed from V and 4 bases from J, the gap between germline ends came to 10 bases. The CDR3 extends over 14 amino acids. Germline values: CDR1 MDHEN, CDR2 SYDVKM. CDR3 DNA: TGTGCCAGCAGTTTATTGGGGCTTCGAGAGACCCAGTACTTC. As protein: CASSLLGLRETQYF.

The chain has TRBV29-1 and TRBJ2-1; D is unclear. There are 12 residues in the CDR3. Germline lookup yields CDR1 SQVTM and CDR2 ANQGSEA. Between the trimmed V and J ends, which lost 0 bases and 8 bases, there was a span of 8 bases. CDR3 in DNA: TGCAGCGTTGAAGAAAGAGTATATGAGCAGTTCTTC. It encodes CSVEERVYEQFF.

The rearrangement links TRBV5-1 to TRBJ2-2; a weak D match, TRBD2 (5 bases). CDR1 and CDR2 (germline): SGHRS, YFSETQ. There are 18 residues in the CDR3. V was cut by 2 bases and J by 3 bases, with 20 bases left in between. The CDR3 nucleotides read TGCGCCAGCAGCTTTAATATCCCCGGGAACAGAGACACCGGGGAGCTGTTTTTT. Protein product: CASSFNIPGNRDTGELFF.

V is TRBV19 and J is TRBJ2-5; 8 nucleotides match TRBD1. The assigned J gene may be wrong: the sequence end matches TRBJ2-7 better. CDR3 length equals 15 residues. Germline-derived CDR1 and CDR2 are LNHDA and SQIVND (reference sequence). As DNA, the CDR3 is TGTGCCAGTAGCCTGGGGACAGGCATCTCCTACGAGCAGTACTTC. As protein: CASSLGTGISYEQYF.

Only a few counts were recorded for this clone. The genes are TRBV2 and TRBJ1-5; 7 bases line up with TRBD1. From germline, CDR1 is SNHLY and CDR2 FYNNEI. V lost 4 bases, J lost 4 bases, and 1 base stayed unmatched. The CDR3 spans 13 residues. The CDR3 region is CASSVTGNQPQHF. The CDR3 DNA follows: TGTGCCAGCAGTGTGACAGGGAATCAGCCCCAGCATTTT.

This clone was found once. The chain combines TRBV20-1 with TRBJ2-7, with 7 bases identical to TRBD1. V lost 3 bases to trimming and J lost 7 bases; unmatched junction nucleotides: 3. Germline V lookup: CDR1 DFQATT, CDR2 SNEGSKA (reference sequence). The CDR3 totals 11 residues. CDR3 nucleotides: TGCAGTGCTAGGACAGGGCAAGAGCAGTACTTC. Its protein product is CSARTGQEQYF.

This chain uses TRBV29-1 with TRBJ1-1, with D maybe TRBD1 (5 bases). Germline V gene sequence: CDR1 SQVTM, CDR2 ANQGSEA. The CDR3 runs 11 residues. V was trimmed by 5 bases and J by 1 base, leaving 5 bases between them. The CDR3 sequence is CSVQGNTEAFF. The CDR3, as DNA: TGCAGCGTTCAGGGGAACACTGAAGCTTTCTTT. Filled out from reference TRBV29-1 and TRBJ1-1, the complete variable domain reads SAVISQKPSRDICQRGTSLTIQCQVDSQVTMMFWYRQQPGQSLTLIATANQGSEATYESGFVIDKFPISRPNLTFSTLTVSNMSPEDSSIYLCSVQGNTEAFFGQGTRLTVV.